The T cell receptor beta chain under discussion was sequenced for a study of early T cells in non-severe SARS-CoV-2 infection. Study-wide results and caveats: Anti-spike CD8 specificities were favored by VDJdb matching, whose results missed private and CD4 specificities.

Individual cDNA molecules received unique molecular identifiers. TCRdb called the 5' RACE reads again in MiXCR, with one record for every CDR3 protein. The data contain roughly 70,000 distinct CDR3 sequences, 20% to 25% of them singletons. The CDR3 loop spans 16 amino acids. V lost 6 bases, J lost 8 bases, and 15 bases stayed unmatched. To note about this clonotype: The antigen is not known.

The sequence derives from an adult who was a healthcare worker with PCR-confirmed SARS-CoV-2 infection or an uninfected control (not recorded which). The genes are TRBV12-3 or TRBV12-4 and TRBJ1-3; 8 nucleotides line up with TRBD1. Sequenced here: whole blood, sampled at baseline. The CDR3 loop is CASRPHPGGARDTIYF. CDR3 DNA: TGTGCCAGCAGGCCTCACCCAGGGGGCGCAAGGGACACCATATATTTT.